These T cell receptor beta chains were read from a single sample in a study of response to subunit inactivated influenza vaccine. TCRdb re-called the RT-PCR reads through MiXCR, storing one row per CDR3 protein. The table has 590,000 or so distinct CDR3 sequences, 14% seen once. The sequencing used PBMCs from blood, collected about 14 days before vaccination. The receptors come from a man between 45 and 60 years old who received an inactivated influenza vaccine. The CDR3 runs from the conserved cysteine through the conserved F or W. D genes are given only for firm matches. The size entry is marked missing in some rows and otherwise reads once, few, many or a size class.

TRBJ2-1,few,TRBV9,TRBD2,CASSVGPKAGSYNEQFF,TGTGCCAGCAGCGTAGGCCCAAAAGCGGGATCCTACAATGAGCAGTTCTTC
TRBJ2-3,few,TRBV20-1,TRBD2,CSASSGTSGRGDTQYF,TGCAGTGCTAGTTCTGGGACTAGCGGGAGAGGAGATACGCAGTATTTT
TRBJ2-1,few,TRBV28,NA,CASSLYRIYNEQFF,TGTGCCAGCAGTTTATACAGGATTTACAATGAGCAGTTCTTC
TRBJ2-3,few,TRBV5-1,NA,CASSLRQAPTDTQYF,TGCGCCAGCAGCTTGCGTCAGGCGCCCACAGATACGCAGTATTTT
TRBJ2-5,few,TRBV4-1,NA,CASSPGSDRETQYF,TGCGCCAGCAGCCCGGGGTCGGACCGGGAGACCCAGTACTTC
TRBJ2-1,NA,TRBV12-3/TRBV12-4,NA,CASSLLWTNRHEQFF,TGTGCCAGCAGTTTACTTTGGACCAACCGACATGAGCAGTTCTTC
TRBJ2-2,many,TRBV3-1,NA,CASSSRRTGELFF,TGTGCCAGCAGCAGCAGACGAACCGGGGAGCTGTTTTTT
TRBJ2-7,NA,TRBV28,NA,CASSPPPGLTYEQYF,TGTGCCAGCAGTCCCCCCCCCGGACTGACGTACGAGCAGTACTTC
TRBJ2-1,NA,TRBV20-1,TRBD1,CSARAGTGSYNEQFF,TGCAGTGCTAGAGCCGGGACAGGGTCCTACAATGAGCAGTTCTTC
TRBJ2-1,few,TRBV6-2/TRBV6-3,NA,CASSYSPRGEQFF,TGTGCCAGCAGTTACTCTCCGAGGGGAGAGCAGTTCTTC